One and the same sample provided the 25 T cell receptor beta chains below, sequenced in a study of T cell repertoires in cytomegalovirus infection. TCRdb redid the calling of the reads with MiXCR, one entry per CDR3 protein. The table includes about 740,000 distinct CDR3 sequences, about 40% detected once. The sample was PBMCs. Every receptor here comes from a human donor in good health (CMV status not recorded). Some clones in this sample may be carry-over from other donors' samples.

The V gene is TRBV7-2, the J gene TRBJ2-1, with a possible D match to TRBD1 (5 bases). Between the trimmed V and J ends, which lost 2 bases and 4 bases, there was a span of 15 bases. Germline CDR1 reads SGHTA; CDR2 reads FQGNSA. The CDR3 runs 16 residues. CDR3 DNA: TGTGCCAGCAGCTTACAAGGACAAGGGAAATACAATGAGCAGTTCTTC. Protein: CASSLQGQGKYNEQFF.

This clonotype was recorded a few times. The rearrangement joins TRBV20-1 to TRBJ1-1, with D perhaps matching TRBD1 (5 bases). Between the trimmed V and J ends, which lost 0 bases and 3 bases, there was a span of 14 bases. From germline, CDR1 is DFQATT and CDR2 SNEGSKA (reference sequence). The CDR3 sequence is 15 residues long. The CDR3 region has the DNA TGCAGTGCTAGAGATACGGGGGGAGTTGACACTGAAGCTTTCTTT. Translation: CSARDTGGVDTEAFF.

A single count supports this clonotype. With a much larger clone just one base away, this may be a read error. V usage is TRBV5-1 and J usage is TRBJ1-1, with 12 bases that match TRBD1. The CDR3 totals 14 residues. With V trimmed by 5 bases and J by 7 bases, 6 bases remained unmatched. CDR1 and CDR2 from the germline V gene are SGHRS and YFSETQ. DNA of the CDR3: TGCGCCAGCAGACCCGGGACAGGGGGCTTTGAAGCTTTCTTT. This translates into CASRPGTGGFEAFF.

This clonotype appeared a few times. The V gene is TRBV4-1, the J gene TRBJ2-5, with D perhaps TRBD1 or TRBD2 (5 bases each). Per the germline V gene, CDR1 is MGHRA and CDR2 is YSYEKL. Trimming removed 0 bases from V and 4 bases from J, with 12 bases in between. This CDR3 has 15 residues. The CDR3 coding sequence is TGCGCCAGCAGCCAAGAACGGGACCTGCGAGAGACCCAGTACTTC. It codes for CASSQERDLRETQYF.

The chain links TRBV12-3 or TRBV12-4 to TRBJ1-5; perhaps TRBD1 as D (5 bases). This CDR3 comprises 18 residues. V lost 3 bases and J 0 bases, leaving 18 bases between the germline ends. CDR3 region: CASSLALQGVYSNQPQHF. Written as DNA, the CDR3 is TGTGCCAGCAGTTTGGCCTTGCAGGGCGTTTATAGCAATCAGCCCCAGCATTTT.

This clonotype was counted only a few times. J is TRBJ1-2 and V is TRBV28, with TRBD1 matching 11 bases. This CDR3 has 17 residues. Trimming cost V 7 bases and J 3 bases; bases outside gene matches: 13. The V gene's germline CDR1 is MDHEN and CDR2 SYDVKM. Here the CDR3 DNA reads TGTGCCAGCATCCTAGGGGGGGGACAGGGGGTGGACTATGGCTACACCTTC. Amino acid sequence: CASILGGGQGVDYGYTF.

The V gene is TRBV11-2, the J gene TRBJ2-2; possible D gene TRBD1, 5 bases. The CDR3 extends over 16 amino acids. CDR1 and CDR2 from the germline V gene are SGHAT and FQNNGV. Trimming took 0 bases from V and 4 from J, leaving 12 bases between them. The CDR3 is CASSLDPIQGTGELFF. Here the CDR3 DNA reads TGTGCCAGCAGCTTAGATCCAATTCAGGGCACCGGGGAGCTGTTTTTT.

J is TRBJ2-2 and V is TRBV3-1; a weak D match, TRBD2 (6 bases). Per the germline V gene, CDR1 is LGHDT and CDR2 is YNNKEL (reference sequence). The CDR3 totals 16 residues. V was clipped by 2 bases and J by 1 base, with 11 bases between them. CDR3 in amino acids: CASSQSRGMNTGELFF. CDR3 DNA sequence: TGTGCCAGCAGCCAATCGCGGGGCATGAACACCGGGGAGCTGTTTTTT.

As to this clonotype: Mismatch with germline at one junction end may stem from a read error. The rearrangement uses TRBV4-1 and TRBJ1-1; possible D gene TRBD1, 6 bases. The CDR3 covers 16 residues. Germline V gene lookup returns CDR1 MGHRA and CDR2 YSYEKL. The CDR3 DNA follows: TGTGCCAGCAGCCCAGAGGAAGGGGGGGTGGGCACTGAAGCTTTCTTT. It encodes CASSPEEGGVGTEAFF.

This clonotype was counted a few times. The chain carries TRBV7-8 and TRBJ2-1; perhaps D is TRBD1 or TRBD2 (5 bases each). The CDR3 totals 13 residues. Per the germline V gene, CDR1 is SGHVS and CDR2 is FQNEAQ. Trimming took off 1 base at V and 9 bases at J, with 10 bases between the two ends. The CDR3 DNA sequence: TGTGCCAGCAGCTTAGGAGGGGTAATTGAGCAGTTCTTC. Protein: CASSLGGVIEQFF.

The chain employs TRBV12-3 or TRBV12-4 and TRBJ1-2; unclear D gene. The CDR3 contains 11 residues. V was clipped by 5 bases and J by 5 bases, with 6 bases between them. CDR3 protein: CASSMGYGYTF. Here the CDR3 DNA reads TGTGCCAGCAGTATGGGGTATGGCTACACCTTC.

This chain connects TRBV7-8 to TRBJ1-1; TRBD1 matches at 8 bases. Germline V gene data show CDR1 as SGHVS and CDR2 as FQNEAQ. V trimming: 5 bases; J trimming: 0 bases; junction bases outside the gene matches: 11. This CDR3 contains 17 residues. DNA of the CDR3: TGTGCCAGCAGCGCGCCACAGACAGGGGCGCTGAACACTGAAGCTTTCTTT. Encoded protein: CASSAPQTGALNTEAFF. Drawing the rest from reference TRBV7-8 and TRBJ1-1, the complete variable domain is GAGVSQSPRYKVAKRGQDVALRCDPISGHVSLFWYQQALGQGPEFLTYFQNEAQLDKSGLPSDRFFAERPEGSVSTLKIQRTQQEDSAVYLCASSAPQTGALNTEAFFGQGTRLTVV.

This clonotype was counted at least ten times. The chain links TRBV7-2 to TRBJ1-2; D uncertain. The CDR3 spans 14 residues. CDR1 is SGHTA and CDR2 is FQGNSA in the germline V gene. V was cut by 5 bases and J by 3 bases, with 13 bases left in between. CDR3: CASSLGPGDYGYTF. Written as DNA, the CDR3 is TGTGCCAGCAGCCTAGGTCCCGGAGACTATGGCTACACCTTC. The full variable domain, its missing parts supplied by reference TRBV7-2 and TRBJ1-2, is GAGVSQSPSNKVTEKGKDVELRCDPISGHTALYWYRQSLGQGLEFLIYFQGNSAPDKSGLPSDRFSAERTGGSVSTLTIQRTQQEDSAVYLCASSLGPGDYGYTFGSGTRLTVV.

The sample holds a few counts of this clonotype. V gene TRBV7-6 combines with J gene TRBJ2-7; the match to TRBD2 covers 8 bases. With V trimmed by 5 bases and J by 3 bases, 6 bases remained unmatched. Germline CDR1 is SGHVS and CDR2 is FNYEAQ. This CDR3 spans 14 amino acids. The CDR3 spells CASSPGSGVYEQYF. The CDR3 coding sequence is TGTGCCAGCAGCCCCGGTAGCGGGGTCTACGAGCAGTACTTC.

The J gene is TRBJ1-1, the V gene TRBV7-2, with D unresolved. The CDR3 has 16 residues. Trimming took 0 bases from V and 0 from J, leaving 11 bases between them. The germline V gene encodes CDR1 SGHTA and CDR2 FQGNSA. The CDR3 sequence is CASSLAPGGMNTEAFF. Written as DNA, the CDR3 is TGTGCCAGCAGCTTAGCGCCCGGAGGGATGAACACTGAAGCTTTCTTT.

The gene calls are TRBV7-9 and TRBJ1-3; the match to TRBD1 covers 9 bases. With V trimmed by 2 bases and J by 4 bases, 12 bases remained unmatched. Germline V gene sequence: CDR1 SEHNR, CDR2 FQNEAQ (reference sequence). The CDR3 runs 18 residues. DNA of the CDR3: TGTGCCAGCAGCTTATCGACCTCGGGACAGGGAAAGGGAAACACCATATATTTT. Its protein product is CASSLSTSGQGKGNTIYF.

The genes are TRBV3-1 and TRBJ2-5, with a possible D match to TRBD1 (6 bases). The CDR3 sequence is 16 residues long. V dropped 0 bases and J dropped 9 bases, with 20 bases sitting between them. Germline V lookup: CDR1 LGHDT, CDR2 YNNKEL (reference sequence). The CDR3 protein is CASSQDVGTPSRAQYF. The CDR3 DNA follows: TGTGCCAGCAGCCAAGATGTCGGGACACCCTCAAGGGCCCAGTACTTC.

This clonotype was seen only a few times. The V and J genes are TRBV7-3 and TRBJ2-1; 8 nucleotides line up with TRBD1. With 5 bases clipped from V and 8 bases from J, the junction kept 11 bases outside the gene matches. Germline values: CDR1 SGHTA, CDR2 FQGTGA. This CDR3 has 15 residues. CDR3 DNA sequence: TGTGCCAGCAGCCCCTCACCAGGACAGGGCTATGAGCAGTTCTTC. This translates into CASSPSPGQGYEQFF.

The V and J genes are TRBV14 and TRBJ2-6, with 9 bases matching TRBD1. Per the germline V gene, CDR1 is SGHDN and CDR2 is FVKESK. With V trimmed by 3 bases and J by 2 bases, 2 bases remained unmatched. This CDR3 is 16 amino acids long. CDR3 residues: CASSQRTGAGANVLTF. CDR3 coding DNA: TGTGCCAGCAGCCAGAGGACAGGGGCTGGGGCCAACGTCCTGACTTTC. Full variable domain (missing parts from reference TRBV14 and TRBJ2-6): EAGVTQFPSHSVIEKGQTVTLRCDPISGHDNLYWYRRVMGKEIKFLLHFVKESKQDESGMPNNRFLAERTGGTYSTLKVQPAELEDSGVYFCASSQRTGAGANVLTFGAGSRLTVL.

This clonotype was picked up many times. The V and J genes are TRBV28 and TRBJ1-2; 8 bases fit TRBD1. Germline V lookup: CDR1 MDHEN, CDR2 SYDVKM. The CDR3 consists of 13 residues. The V gene end was trimmed by 6 bases and the J gene end by 4 bases; junction bases not matched to a gene: 4. The CDR3 bases are TGTGCCAGCAGCTTAACAGGGGGCTATGGCTACACCTTC. This translates into CASSLTGGYGYTF.

This clonotype has just a few counts. The chain recombines TRBV28 with TRBJ1-1; 10 nucleotides match TRBD1. Germline CDR1 is MDHEN and CDR2 is SYDVKM. The ends lost 3 bases at V and 3 bases at J; junction bases unmatched: 10. This CDR3 contains 17 residues. CDR3 protein: CASSLISETGGHTEAFF. CDR3 sequence (DNA): TGTGCCAGCAGTTTGATCTCCGAGACAGGGGGCCACACTGAAGCTTTCTTT.

This clonotype was detected many times. The rearrangement uses TRBV10-3 and TRBJ2-1, with D possibly TRBD2 on 5 matching bases. The CDR3 has 15 residues. The germline V gene has CDR1 ENHRY and CDR2 SYGVKD. Deletions cut 4 bases from V and 5 bases from J, with 15 bases between. CDR3 in DNA: TGTGCCATCAGTGCCGTAGGACTGGCCGACAATGAGCAGTTCTTC. Translated, it gives CAISAVGLADNEQFF.

The chain employs TRBV28 and TRBJ2-1, with D unresolved. The V gene lost 6 bases and the J gene lost 0 bases, with 12 bases spanning the gap. CDR3 length equals 15 residues. Germline CDR1 MDHEN, CDR2 SYDVKM. The CDR3 coding sequence is TGTGCCAGCAGCACGGAGCCTAGCTCCTACAATGAGCAGTTCTTC. Encoded protein: CASSTEPSSYNEQFF.

This clonotype has more than one count but fewer than ten. The chain joins TRBV7-8 to TRBJ2-1; D gene unclear. CDR1 and CDR2 from the germline V gene are SGHVS and FQNEAQ. V lost 0 bases, J lost 5 bases, and 8 bases lay in between. The CDR3 sequence is 14 residues long. The CDR3 protein is CASSLAPVNNEQFF. The DNA for the CDR3 is TGTGCCAGCAGCTTAGCCCCAGTTAACAATGAGCAGTTCTTC.

The V call is TRBV4-1, the J call TRBJ1-6, with 7 bases identical to TRBD1. The V and J ends lost 0 bases and 10 bases, in that order; junction bases with no gene match: 9. There are 16 residues in the CDR3. Germline lookup yields CDR1 MGHRA and CDR2 YSYEKL. This CDR3 reads CASSQDSAQGVSPLHF. DNA for the CDR3: TGCGCCAGCAGCCAAGACAGCGCCCAGGGGGTCTCACCCCTCCACTTT.